This T cell receptor beta chain emerged from a study of vaccination and CD4 T cells after COVID-19. Study summary: Investigators stimulated cells with overlapping spike peptides drawn from SARS-CoV-2, HCoV-NL63, HCoV-OC43 and HCoV-229E.

As for time point: late sampling 161 to 241 days after vaccination in a few convalescent patients. Treatment denoted: approximately 9-day PBMC culture with coronavirus spike peptide pools or control peptides (ViraFEST assay). This clonotype turned up a few times. The antigen remains undetermined. Cultured CD4+ T cell DNA was sequenced using the Oncomine TCR Beta short-read assay. TCRdb recomputed calls from the PCR reads with MiXCR, one row per CDR3 protein. The data show around 21,000 distinct CDR3 sequences, roughly 40% seen once. V was pared by 5 bases and J by 5 bases, with 5 bases of the junction left unmatched. Germline V gives CDR1 SEHNR, CDR2 FQNEAQ (reference sequence). This CDR3 comprises 14 residues.

The input for sequencing was CD4+ T cells from blood, cultured in vitro, taken about 7 months after SARS-CoV-2 vaccination. This receptor was identified in a human donor who had recovered from COVID-19. The genes are TRBV7-9 and TRBJ1-5; TRBD1 matches at 8 bases. The CDR3 protein is CASSQTGDYQPQHF. The DNA of the CDR3 is TGTGCCAGCAGCCAGACAGGGGACTATCAGCCCCAGCATTTT.